This T cell receptor beta chain was found in a study of OX40 agonist ivuxolimab in advanced cancers. Study-level background: The study reported partial responses in three patients: one hepatocellular carcinoma, two cutaneous melanoma.

Study-level findings and limits: CD8+ T cells (on average) carried more expanded clones than CD4+ T cells.

CDR3 length equals 14 residues. Per germline, CDR1 SGHAT and CDR2 FQNNGV. V was trimmed by 3 bases and J by 5 bases, leaving 14 bases between them. With regard to this clone: Its antigen is as yet unknown.

Generated by immunoSEQ multiplex PCR, the TCRdb table keeps only in-frame clones and is missing some. This table has tens of thousands of clones, more than 75% appearing once. This TCR came from an adult with an advanced solid tumor such as melanoma, head and neck, liver or kidney cancer. This material consisted of CD4+ or CD8+ T cells sorted from blood, taken in a trial of the OX40 agonist ivuxolimab. The chain has TRBV11-2 and TRBJ2-7; no definite D call. For the CDR3, the DNA is TGTGCCAGCAGCTTTACGTTCACCGCCCACGAGCAGTACGTC. Its translation: CASSFTFTAHEQYV.